The clone carrying this TCR beta chain was picked up a small number of times. Its specificity is not known. The data are from a study of CD8 T cells in Susac syndrome. Study-level points and caveats: The authors found no clonal expansion in Susac syndrome CD4+ T cell repertoires.

An amount of RNA that ranged from 0.5 to 1 ug was reverse transcribed with random hexamers. TCRdb redid the calling of the immunoSEQ multiplex PCR reads with MiXCR, one entry per CDR3 protein. In the table there are 240,000 or so distinct CDR3 sequences, 90% to 96% of which are singletons. The germline V gene has CDR1 KGHSH and CDR2 LQKENI. This CDR3 region has 14 residues. V lost 1 base to trimming and J lost 2 bases, with 9 bases between them. The rearrangement links TRBV18 to TRBJ2-7; D possibly corresponds to TRBD1 (6 bases). The sequencing sample was made of CD4+ T cells from PBMCs. The receptor's source is a human donor with Susac syndrome. This chain's CDR3 is CASSPRQATYEQYF. CDR3 nucleotides: TGTGCCAGCTCACCACGACAGGCCACCTACGAGCAGTACTTC.